This entry features one T cell receptor (beta chain) sequence. This entry is derived from a study of technical replicates of blood from a few donors. The CDR3 spans 13 residues. J lost 9 bases, V lost 6 bases, and 6 bases had no gene match. Germline values: CDR1 MNHEY, CDR2 SVGAGI. Sequencing was performed with immunoSEQ multiplex PCR; in TCRdb, only in-frame clones are kept and a portion is missing. The sample holds 82,000 or so clones, around 96% seen once. The chain has TRBV6-5 and TRBJ1-1, with TRBD1 matching over 11 bases. The sample consisted of T cells isolated from PBMCs. This receptor was obtained from a human donor in good health. In nucleotides, the CDR3 is TGTGCCAGCAGCTGGGACAGGGGGGGAAAAGCTTTCTTT. Translated, it gives CASSWDRGGKAFF.